A selection of T cell receptor beta chains follows, all from one sample in a study of shared clonotypes between healthy human individuals. Produced via immunoSEQ multiplex PCR; TCRdb's table is partial and in-frame only. In the table there are more than 500,000 clones, roughly 96% of which are singletons. The specimen sequenced was naive CD8+ T cells sorted from blood. The receptors originated from a woman under 40 in good health. Both conserved end residues are part of each CDR3. The order of the fields is CDR3 length, V gene, clone size, J gene, D gene, CDR3 DNA, CDR3 protein. A D gene is named only where the DNA matches it firmly. Clone size is shown for a subset of rows, as once, few, many or a class of expanded clone.

CDR3 length: 14
V gene: TRBV27
clone size: .
J gene: TRBJ2-7
D gene: .
CDR3 DNA: TGTGCCAGCAGTCCCCTCGGACCCTTTGTAGGGCAGTACTTC
CDR3 protein: CASSPLGPFVGQYF

CDR3 length: 16
V gene: TRBV7-9
clone size: .
J gene: TRBJ2-3
D gene: .
CDR3 DNA: TGTGCCAGCAGCCTCAAAGGAGGGCTAGGAGAAGATACGCAGTATTTT
CDR3 protein: CASSLKGGLGEDTQYF

CDR3 length: 10
V gene: TRBV11-2
clone size: .
J gene: TRBJ2-7
D gene: .
CDR3 DNA: TGTGCCAGCAGCTCGCTGGAGCAGTACTTC
CDR3 protein: CASSSLEQYF

CDR3 length: 16
V gene: TRBV5-4
clone size: .
J gene: TRBJ1-1
D gene: TRBD1
CDR3 DNA: TGTGCCAGCAGCTCCCCCCCCGGGACAGGGGCGAACTCCGCTTTCTTT
CDR3 protein: CASSSPPGTGANSAFF

CDR3 length: 13
V gene: TRBV4-1
clone size: few
J gene: TRBJ2-7
D gene: .
CDR3 DNA: TGCGCCAGCAGCCAAGGCAGAACCTACGAGCAGTACTTC
CDR3 protein: CASSQGRTYEQYF

CDR3 length: 17
V gene: TRBV18
clone size: .
J gene: TRBJ2-3
D gene: TRBD2
CDR3 DNA: TGTGCCAGCTCACCATTCAGCGGGAGTCGAGGCACAGATACGCAGTATTTT
CDR3 protein: CASSPFSGSRGTDTQYF

CDR3 length: 16
V gene: TRBV7-2
clone size: .
J gene: TRBJ2-7
D gene: TRBD1
CDR3 DNA: TGTGCCAGCAGTCACTCCCCGGGACAGGGATCTTCCGAGCAGTACTTC
CDR3 protein: CASSHSPGQGSSEQYF

CDR3 length: 13
V gene: TRBV30
clone size: .
J gene: TRBJ2-1
D gene: TRBD1
CDR3 DNA: TGTGCCTGGAACTCACAGGGGGTCAATGAGCAGTTCTTC
CDR3 protein: CAWNSQGVNEQFF

CDR3 length: 15
V gene: TRBV19
clone size: .
J gene: TRBJ1-2
D gene: TRBD1
CDR3 DNA: TGTGCCAGTAGTCCAGGACAGGGATATAACTATGGCTACACCTTC
CDR3 protein: CASSPGQGYNYGYTF

CDR3 length: 13
V gene: TRBV29-1
clone size: .
J gene: TRBJ2-7
D gene: TRBD1
CDR3 DNA: TGCAGCGCCAGGACAGGGGGGGCCTACGAGCAGTACTTC
CDR3 protein: CSARTGGAYEQYF

CDR3 length: 14
V gene: TRBV13
clone size: .
J gene: TRBJ2-7
D gene: .
CDR3 DNA: TGTGCCAGCAGCTACATGACTAGCTCCTACGAGCAGTACTTC
CDR3 protein: CASSYMTSSYEQYF

CDR3 length: 15
V gene: TRBV5-6
clone size: .
J gene: TRBJ2-5
D gene: TRBD2
CDR3 DNA: TGTGCCAGCAGCTTTACGGGAGGGCCTGGGGAGACCCAGTACTTC
CDR3 protein: CASSFTGGPGETQYF

CDR3 length: 14
V gene: TRBV27
clone size: .
J gene: TRBJ2-6
D gene: .
CDR3 DNA: TGTGCCAGCAGTATGAACTCTGGGGCCAACGTCCTGACTTTC
CDR3 protein: CASSMNSGANVLTF

CDR3 length: 13
V gene: TRBV4-1
clone size: .
J gene: TRBJ2-2
D gene: TRBD1
CDR3 DNA: TGCGCCAGCAGTTACAGGGGGCCCCGGGAGCTGTTTTTT
CDR3 protein: CASSYRGPRELFF

CDR3 length: 15
V gene: TRBV5-4
clone size: .
J gene: TRBJ2-7
D gene: TRBD2
CDR3 DNA: TGTGCCAGCAGCTTGGCAATAGCGGGAGTGTACGAGCAGTACTTC
CDR3 protein: CASSLAIAGVYEQYF

CDR3 length: 13
V gene: TRBV19
clone size: .
J gene: TRBJ1-5
D gene: .
CDR3 DNA: TGTGCCAGCCGGGCTTATAGCAATCAGCCCCAGCATTTT
CDR3 protein: CASRAYSNQPQHF

CDR3 length: 15
V gene: TRBV29-1
clone size: .
J gene: TRBJ2-5
D gene: .
CDR3 DNA: TGCAGCGTTGAACTCTGGACACGGGACCTTGGGACCCAGTACTTC
CDR3 protein: CSVELWTRDLGTQYF

CDR3 length: 12
V gene: TRBV6-6
clone size: .
J gene: TRBJ1-4
D gene: .
CDR3 DNA: TGTGCCAGCAGAGACAGTAATGAAAAACTGTTTTTT
CDR3 protein: CASRDSNEKLFF

CDR3 length: 12
V gene: TRBV2
clone size: .
J gene: TRBJ1-1
D gene: .
CDR3 DNA: TGTGCCAGCAGTCAGATGAACACTGAAGCTTTCTTT
CDR3 protein: CASSQMNTEAFF

CDR3 length: 14
V gene: TRBV6-5
clone size: .
J gene: TRBJ2-7
D gene: .
CDR3 DNA: TGTGCCAGCAGTTACGGACAGGAGGGGTACGAGCAGTACTTC
CDR3 protein: CASSYGQEGYEQYF

CDR3 length: 16
V gene: TRBV7-3
clone size: .
J gene: TRBJ2-2
D gene: TRBD1
CDR3 DNA: TGTGCCAGCAGCCGAGTGGGACAGGGGAACACCGGGGAGCTGTTTTTT
CDR3 protein: CASSRVGQGNTGELFF

CDR3 length: 15
V gene: TRBV7-8
clone size: .
J gene: TRBJ2-7
D gene: .
CDR3 DNA: TGTGCCAGCAGCTTCACCGGGACGGCGGCCTACGAGCAGTACTTC
CDR3 protein: CASSFTGTAAYEQYF

CDR3 length: 13
V gene: TRBV13
clone size: .
J gene: TRBJ1-3
D gene: .
CDR3 DNA: TGTGCCAGCCACTCCCTCTCTGGAAACACCATATATTTT
CDR3 protein: CASHSLSGNTIYF

CDR3 length: 10
V gene: TRBV6-1
clone size: .
J gene: TRBJ2-7
D gene: .
CDR3 DNA: TGTGCCAGCAACAGCTACGAGCAGTACTTC
CDR3 protein: CASNSYEQYF

CDR3 length: 14
V gene: TRBV29-1
clone size: once
J gene: TRBJ2-5
D gene: .
CDR3 DNA: TGCAGCGTTGAAGATTACGGGGACGGGGAGACCCAGTACTTC
CDR3 protein: CSVEDYGDGETQYF

CDR3 length: 14
V gene: TRBV28
clone size: .
J gene: TRBJ2-7
D gene: .
CDR3 DNA: TGTGCCAGCAGGGGCGGGCAGGCGGACTACGAGCAGTACTTC
CDR3 protein: CASRGGQADYEQYF

CDR3 length: 15
V gene: TRBV19
clone size: .
J gene: TRBJ2-7
D gene: TRBD2
CDR3 DNA: TGTGCCAGTAGTATCGGTAGCGGGGATCCATACGAGCAGTACTTC
CDR3 protein: CASSIGSGDPYEQYF

CDR3 length: 15
V gene: TRBV5-5
clone size: .
J gene: TRBJ1-2
D gene: .
CDR3 DNA: TGTGCCAGCAGCGACCGGTGGGGGCGCGTGGCCGGCTACACCTTC
CDR3 protein: CASSDRWGRVAGYTF

CDR3 length: 15
V gene: TRBV4-1
clone size: .
J gene: TRBJ2-5
D gene: TRBD1
CDR3 DNA: TGCGCCAGCAGCCCGGGACAGGGATCCCAAGAGACCCAGTACTTC
CDR3 protein: CASSPGQGSQETQYF

CDR3 length: 14
V gene: TRBV9
clone size: once
J gene: TRBJ1-5
D gene: .
CDR3 DNA: TGTGCCAGCAGCGGTCAGGGGTATGATCAGCCCCAGCATTTT
CDR3 protein: CASSGQGYDQPQHF

CDR3 length: 14
V gene: TRBV4-1
clone size: .
J gene: TRBJ2-2
D gene: TRBD2
CDR3 DNA: TGCGCCAGCAGCCACGGACTAGCGGGAGGGGAGCTGTTTTTT
CDR3 protein: CASSHGLAGGELFF

CDR3 length: 14
V gene: TRBV16
clone size: .
J gene: TRBJ2-7
D gene: .
CDR3 DNA: TGTGCCAGCAGCCAATCCAGTGCAGCCTACGAGCAGTACTTC
CDR3 protein: CASSQSSAAYEQYF

CDR3 length: 14
V gene: TRBV28
clone size: once
J gene: TRBJ2-7
D gene: TRBD2
CDR3 DNA: TGTGCCAGCAGTTCGCCCAGCGGGGAGTACGAGCAGTACTTC
CDR3 protein: CASSSPSGEYEQYF

CDR3 length: 15
V gene: TRBV28
clone size: .
J gene: TRBJ1-5
D gene: TRBD1
CDR3 DNA: TGTGCCAGCAGTCCCAGGGGGCTTAGCAATCAGCCCCAGCATTTT
CDR3 protein: CASSPRGLSNQPQHF

CDR3 length: 14
V gene: TRBV27
clone size: .
J gene: TRBJ2-1
D gene: .
CDR3 DNA: TGTGCCAGCAGTTTAACGGCTAGGCACAATGAGCAGTTCTTC
CDR3 protein: CASSLTARHNEQFF

CDR3 length: 18
V gene: TRBV5-4
clone size: .
J gene: TRBJ2-2
D gene: .
CDR3 DNA: TGTGCCAGCAGCTTTTCCCTCAACCGTTATACGAACACCGGGGAGCTGTTTTTT
CDR3 protein: CASSFSLNRYTNTGELFF

CDR3 length: 15
V gene: TRBV28
clone size: .
J gene: TRBJ2-7
D gene: TRBD2
CDR3 DNA: TGTGCCAGCAGTCTTTGGGGCGGGAGCCGCCACGAGCAGTACTTC
CDR3 protein: CASSLWGGSRHEQYF

CDR3 length: 15
V gene: TRBV5-1
clone size: .
J gene: TRBJ1-2
D gene: .
CDR3 DNA: TGCGCCAGCAGCCTTAAGCTTGAGGGGGACTATGGCTACACCTTC
CDR3 protein: CASSLKLEGDYGYTF

CDR3 length: 12
V gene: TRBV29-1
clone size: .
J gene: TRBJ2-7
D gene: TRBD2
CDR3 DNA: TGCAGCGGCTCCGCGGGAGGGAACGAGCAGTACTTC
CDR3 protein: CSGSAGGNEQYF

CDR3 length: 15
V gene: TRBV29-1
clone size: .
J gene: TRBJ2-1
D gene: TRBD2
CDR3 DNA: TGCAGCGTTGAATATTCGGCTAGCGGATACAATGAGCAGTTCTTC
CDR3 protein: CSVEYSASGYNEQFF

CDR3 length: 11
V gene: TRBV6-1
clone size: .
J gene: TRBJ2-7
D gene: .
CDR3 DNA: TGTGCCAGCAGTCACCTAGCGGAGCAGTACTTC
CDR3 protein: CASSHLAEQYF

CDR3 length: 11
V gene: TRBV20-1
clone size: few
J gene: TRBJ2-7
D gene: .
CDR3 DNA: TGCAGTGCTCCCGACGGCTCCCAGCAGTACTTC
CDR3 protein: CSAPDGSQQYF

CDR3 length: 18
V gene: TRBV30
clone size: .
J gene: TRBJ1-1
D gene: TRBD1
CDR3 DNA: TGTGCCTGGAGTTACTACCCCGGGACAGCTTTCGCGAACACTGAAGCTTTCTTT
CDR3 protein: CAWSYYPGTAFANTEAFF

CDR3 length: 14
V gene: TRBV7-9
clone size: .
J gene: TRBJ1-1
D gene: TRBD1
CDR3 DNA: TGTGCCAGCAGCCCTCAGGGGGCCAACACTGAAGCTTTCTTT
CDR3 protein: CASSPQGANTEAFF

CDR3 length: 15
V gene: TRBV11-1
clone size: .
J gene: TRBJ2-7
D gene: .
CDR3 DNA: TGTGCCAGCACTCTCGGGGCGGGTCGCTCCTACGAGCAGTACTTC
CDR3 protein: CASTLGAGRSYEQYF